This T cell receptor (beta chain) was obtained from a study of neurological immune-mediated disorders. Whole-study context: There were around 35 multiple sclerosis patients; around 31 were relapsing-remitting and 3 were secondary progressive. Points from the study as a whole: Grouping of repertoires by phylogeny put those of 18 of 34 multiple sclerosis patients into a single related-CDR3 cluster, a possible signature.

This clonotype was observed many times. The antigen remains unidentified. The V and J ends lost 1 base and 9 bases respectively, with 10 bases between them. Per the germline V gene, CDR1 is KGHSH and CDR2 is LQKENI. This CDR3 spans 13 amino acids. For the unsorted libraries, 2 million PBMCs stored at -80 C served as input. As for the cDNA, it was generated by 5'RACE with 10-nucleotide random UMIs. TCRdb processed the 5' RACE reads anew with MiXCR; each CDR3 protein has one entry. The data show 95,000 or so distinct CDR3 sequences, with 3.5% to 4% seen just once and roughly 6% held by the top ten. J is TRBJ2-1 and V is TRBV18; TRBD1 is a possible D gene (5 bases). The sequence was obtained from a young woman with multiple sclerosis. Specimen: PBMCs. Here the CDR3 reads CASSPLGDTEQFF. The DNA of the CDR3 is TGTGCCAGCTCACCACTAGGGGATACTGAGCAGTTCTTC.